The next 30 T cell receptor beta chains were all read from a single sample in a study of blood T cell repertoires in COVID-19. Using immunoSEQ multiplex PCR, the repertoire was profiled, and TCRdb retains in-frame clones only, with some absent. Here the sample spans approximately 92,000 clones, 82% being singletons. The sample was peripheral blood. These receptors all come from a man older than 75 with acute or convalescent COVID-19.

This chain uses TRBV5-1 with TRBJ2-2, with TRBD2 matching over 9 bases. There are 17 residues in the CDR3. Germline lookup yields CDR1 SGHRS and CDR2 YFSETQ. After removal of 4 bases from V and 3 bases from J, the junction contained 10 bases not matched to a gene. The CDR3 region is CASSGTFSGGDTGELFF. In nucleotides, the CDR3 is TGCGCCAGCAGCGGCACATTTAGCGGGGGTGACACCGGGGAGCTGTTTTTT.

The V gene is TRBV15, the J gene TRBJ2-2, with 10 nucleotides matching TRBD1. CDR1 LNHNV and CDR2 YYDKDF come from the germline V gene (reference sequence). V was clipped by 0 bases and J by 4 bases; unmatched bases: 2. CDR3 length equals 16 residues. CDR3 in amino acids: CATSRDRTGGTGELFF. CDR3 bases: TGTGCCACCAGCAGAGATCGGACAGGGGGCACCGGGGAGCTGTTTTTT.

The chain is built from TRBV6-5 and TRBJ1-1, with 7 bases aligning to TRBD1. Germline V gives CDR1 MNHEY, CDR2 SVGAGI. The CDR3 loop spans 13 amino acids. The junction had 7 bases not matched to a gene; V was cut back by 7 bases and J by 5 bases. The CDR3 region is CASTLTGSTEAFF. DNA for the CDR3: TGTGCCAGCACCCTGACAGGGAGTACTGAAGCTTTCTTT.

The genes are TRBV3-1 (or the pseudogene TRBV3-2) and TRBJ2-5; unclear D gene. The V end lost 1 base, the J end lost 4 bases, and 7 bases lay between the germline ends. The CDR3 consists of 13 residues. The V gene's germline CDR1 is LGHDT and CDR2 YNNKEL (reference sequence). CDR3 nucleotides: TGTGCCAGCAGCCAAGTCTTCCCAGAGACCCAGTACTTC. Its translation: CASSQVFPETQYF.

This rearrangement joins TRBV30 to TRBJ1-5, with TRBD1 matching 8 bases. CDR1 GTSNPN and CDR2 SVGIG come from the germline V gene (reference sequence). The junction had 5 bases not matched to a gene; V was cut back by 1 base and J by 3 bases. The CDR3 has 15 residues. In DNA, the CDR3 is TGTGCCTGGAGTGCTGGGACAGGAATCAATCAGCCCCAGCATTTT. Translating gives CAWSAGTGINQPQHF.

This clone was seen repeatedly, ten times or more. The chain carries TRBV19 and TRBJ2-2, with D possibly TRBD1 on 6 matching bases. From germline, CDR1 is LNHDA and CDR2 SQIVND (reference sequence). Trimming shortened V by 5 bases and J by 3 bases, and 13 bases separated the two germline ends. The CDR3 extends over 15 amino acids. Here the CDR3 reads CASSSGDTYTGELFF. For the CDR3, the DNA is TGTGCCAGTAGTTCCGGGGACACCTACACCGGGGAGCTGTTTTTT.

There are a few counts of this clone. The chain combines TRBV30 with TRBJ1-1; possible D gene TRBD1, 6 bases. The germline V gene has CDR1 GTSNPN and CDR2 SVGIG (reference sequence). The CDR3 runs 10 residues. Trimming removed 6 bases at V and 11 bases at J, with 13 bases between. This chain's CDR3 is CACQGRGAFF. DNA of the CDR3: TGTGCCTGCCAGGGGAGGGGGGCTTTCTTT.

The V and J genes are TRBV5-1 and TRBJ1-3; 8 bases fit TRBD1. Germline lookup yields CDR1 SGHRS and CDR2 YFSETQ. This CDR3 spans 14 amino acids. The V gene end was trimmed by 4 bases and the J gene end by 7 bases; junction bases not matched to a gene: 7. This CDR3 reads CASSPPTGANTIYF. The CDR3 bases are TGCGCCAGCAGCCCGCCGACAGGGGCTAACACCATATATTTT.

The rearrangement joins TRBV5-4 to TRBJ2-5; D is undetermined. Germline V lookup: CDR1 SGHNT, CDR2 YYREEE (reference sequence). This CDR3 has 13 amino acids. With 7 bases removed from V and 8 bases from J, the gap between germline ends came to 18 bases. DNA for the CDR3: TGTGCCAGCGCCGTTTCCGGGTACGGAACCCAGTACTTC. Its translation is CASAVSGYGTQYF.

This clone was seen once. The gene calls are TRBV10-1 and TRBJ2-7; perhaps TRBD1 as D (5 bases). The CDR3 is made up of 14 amino acids. Trimming cost V 0 bases and J 5 bases, with 11 bases left between them. Germline values: CDR1 WNHNN, CDR2 SYGVQD (reference sequence). CDR3 loop: CASSESGQPNEQYF. The CDR3 DNA sequence: TGCGCCAGCAGTGAGTCGGGGCAGCCCAACGAGCAGTACTTC.

The J gene is TRBJ1-2, the V gene TRBV30; 10 bases fit TRBD1. J was trimmed by 3 bases and V by 4 bases; bases with no gene match: 5. Germline V lookup: CDR1 GTSNPN, CDR2 SVGIG (reference sequence). This CDR3 has 14 amino acids. CDR3 protein: CAWTSGTGDYGYTF. CDR3 bases: TGTGCCTGGACCTCCGGGACAGGGGACTATGGCTACACCTTC.

This clone was observed many times. This chain connects TRBV2 to TRBJ2-7; D perhaps matches TRBD2 (5 bases). The germline V gene has CDR1 SNHLY and CDR2 FYNNEI. The CDR3 is 15 residues long. V was trimmed by 4 bases and J by 0 bases, leaving 13 bases between them. The CDR3 bases are TGTGCCAGCAGTGTTGAGGGTCCGAGCTCCTACGAGCAGTACTTC. It is translated as CASSVEGPSSYEQYF.

The chain carries TRBV7-2 and TRBJ2-3; D unresolved. The CDR3 has 13 residues. The V end lost 3 bases, the J end lost 1 base, and 5 bases lay between the germline ends. Germline-derived CDR1 and CDR2 are SGHTA and FQGNSA. The CDR3 DNA is TGTGCCAGCAGCTTGGGCGGCACAGATACGCAGTATTTT. Protein: CASSLGGTDTQYF. Variable domain in full (rest from reference TRBV7-2 and TRBJ2-3): GAGVSQSPSNKVTEKGKDVELRCDPISGHTALYWYRQSLGQGLEFLIYFQGNSAPDKSGLPSDRFSAERTGGSVSTLTIQRTQQEDSAVYLCASSLGGTDTQYFGPGTRLTVL.

The CDR3 DNA reads TGTGCCAGCAGAACCGGGACACCTACCTACGAGCAGTACTTC. This gives the protein CASRTGTPTYEQYF. The rearrangement links TRBV28 to TRBJ2-7; tentatively, D is TRBD1 (6 bases). V gave up 6 bases and J gave up 2 bases, with 14 bases separating them. The CDR3 extends over 14 amino acids. Germline V gene lookup returns CDR1 MDHEN and CDR2 SYDVKM.

This rearrangement joins TRBV6-5 to TRBJ1-1; 7 bases line up with TRBD1. V lost 4 bases, J lost 5 bases, and 7 bases stayed unmatched. The germline gives CDR1 MNHEY, CDR2 SVGAGI. The CDR3 length is 14 residues. CDR3 DNA sequence: TGTGCCAGCAGTTCCCGGACAGGCCCAACTGAAGCTTTCTTT. Protein product: CASSSRTGPTEAFF.

This CDR3 is CASSINRASTGELFF. The CDR3, as DNA: TGTGCCAGTAGTATTAACAGGGCTTCCACCGGGGAGCTGTTTTTT. This chain uses TRBV19 with TRBJ2-2; the D gene is possibly TRBD1 (6 bases). Deletions cut 3 bases from V and 4 bases from J, with 12 bases between. Germline CDR1 LNHDA, CDR2 SQIVND (reference sequence). The CDR3 covers 15 residues. Full variable domain (missing parts from reference TRBV19 and TRBJ2-2): DGGITQSPKYLFRKEGQNVTLSCEQNLNHDAMYWYRQDPGQGLRLIYYSQIVNDFQKGDIAEGYSVSREKKESFPLTVTSAQKNPTAFYLCASSINRASTGELFFGEGSRLTVL.

The rearrangement uses TRBV18 and TRBJ1-1; D call uncertain. CDR3 length: 13 amino acids. The germline V gene has CDR1 KGHSH and CDR2 LQKENI. V shed 6 bases and J shed 7 bases, with 15 bases lying between them. Here the CDR3 reads CASSWRQSFEAFF. CDR3 nucleotides: TGTGCCAGCTCCTGGCGGCAGTCCTTTGAAGCTTTCTTT.

The gene calls are TRBV14 and TRBJ1-5, with 7 nucleotides matching TRBD1. Losses at the gene ends were 3 bases for V and 0 bases for J; bases not matched to a gene: 2. The CDR3 runs to 15 residues. Germline V gene sequence: CDR1 SGHDN, CDR2 FVKESK. The CDR3 spells CASSQAGGSNQPQHF. CDR3 coding DNA: TGTGCCAGCAGCCAGGCAGGGGGTAGCAATCAGCCCCAGCATTTT.

The CDR3 nucleotides are TGTGCCAGCCAATACAACATTTATAGCAATCAGCCCCAGCATTTT. This codes for CASQYNIYSNQPQHF. J is TRBJ1-5 and V is TRBV2; D unresolved. Trimming pared 8 bases from V and 0 bases from J, leaving 14 bases between. Per the germline V gene, CDR1 is SNHLY and CDR2 is FYNNEI. There are 15 residues in the CDR3.

This sequence joins TRBV5-1 and TRBJ1-2; the D is unclear. The CDR3 has 14 amino acids. Trimming pared 4 bases from V and 4 bases from J, leaving 14 bases between. Germline CDR1 and CDR2: SGHRS and YFSETQ. CDR3 sequence reads: CASSRDPVGYGYTF. The CDR3 bases are TGCGCCAGCAGCCGGGATCCCGTCGGCTATGGCTACACCTTC.

The gene calls are TRBV6-5 and TRBJ2-1, with 8 nucleotides matching TRBD2. This CDR3 comprises 15 residues. Germline assignment: CDR1 MNHEY and CDR2 SVGAGI. J lost 5 bases, V lost 2 bases, and 5 bases had no gene match. CDR3 sequence reads: CASSYGTRRDNEQFF. In DNA, the CDR3 is TGTGCCAGCAGTTACGGGACTAGACGGGACAATGAGCAGTTCTTC.

This clone has only one observation. The V gene is TRBV7-2, the J gene TRBJ1-1, with 7 bases identical to TRBD1. The CDR3 is 16 residues long. J gave up 6 bases and V 0 bases, and 10 bases lay outside the gene matches. Germline CDR1 and CDR2: SGHTA and FQGNSA. CDR3 region: CASSLAPTGRKPEAFF. The CDR3 DNA reads TGTGCCAGCAGCTTAGCGCCGACAGGGCGGAAACCTGAAGCTTTCTTT.

This chain joins TRBV5-5 and TRBJ2-7, with 12 positions matching TRBD1. The CDR3 totals 16 residues. J was trimmed by 6 bases and V by 0 bases; bases with no gene match: 7. CDR1 SGHKS and CDR2 YYEKEE come from the germline V gene (reference sequence). This chain's CDR3 is CASSLGPGQGAFEQYF. CDR3 sequence (DNA): TGTGCCAGCAGCTTGGGCCCGGGACAGGGGGCATTCGAGCAGTACTTC.

Only one count was recorded for this clone. This rearrangement joins TRBV7-2 to TRBJ2-3; D is possibly TRBD2 (6 bases). The CDR3 has 17 residues. In germline, CDR1 is SGHTA, CDR2 FQGNSA. The V gene lost 2 bases and the J gene lost 0 bases, with 15 bases spanning the gap. CDR3 protein: CASSLRGGSVSTDTQYF. CDR3 bases: TGTGCCAGCAGCTTAAGAGGAGGGTCCGTTAGCACAGATACGCAGTATTTT.

The chain is built from TRBV12-5 and TRBJ1-1, with D maybe TRBD1 (6 bases). V lost 3 bases to trimming and J lost 0 bases, with 11 bases between them. The CDR3 runs to 15 residues. From germline, CDR1 is LGHNT and CDR2 FRNRAP. DNA for the CDR3: TGTGCTAGTGGTTTCGGGACACACATGAACACTGAAGCTTTCTTT. It encodes CASGFGTHMNTEAFF.

This chain uses TRBV9 with TRBJ1-3, with 7 bases that match TRBD1. Germline CDR1 and CDR2: SGDLS and YYNGEE. The CDR3 consists of 18 residues. The V and J ends lost 3 bases and 2 bases, in that order; junction bases with no gene match: 14. The CDR3 here is CASSALPTGPPPGNTIYF. Here the CDR3 DNA reads TGTGCCAGCAGCGCACTCCCGACAGGGCCCCCCCCTGGAAACACCATATATTTT.

The CDR3 region has the DNA TGTGCCTGGAGACGAGACAGCCTCCTGCCTGGGGCCAACGTCCTGACTTTC. It yields the protein CAWRRDSLLPGANVLTF. The chain carries TRBV30 and TRBJ2-6; D is possibly TRBD1 (5 bases). Germline V gene lookup returns CDR1 GTSNPN and CDR2 SVGIG (reference sequence). The CDR3 has 17 amino acids. Trimming took off 3 bases at V and 2 bases at J, with 17 bases between the two ends.

The chain combines TRBV28 with TRBJ2-1; 7 positions agree with TRBD2. Germline-derived CDR1 and CDR2 are MDHEN and SYDVKM. CDR3 size: 18 residues. V lost 8 bases and J lost 10; bases outside the gene matches: 26. The DNA of the CDR3 is TGTGCCAGCCACCCCCTACTTTCGGGAGGATCAAAAAAGGGGGAGCAGTTCTTC. As protein: CASHPLLSGGSKKGEQFF.

The chain links TRBV5-4 to TRBJ2-5, with 7 positions matching TRBD1. The trim removed 4 bases at V and 1 base at J, leaving 4 bases unmatched. CDR1 is SGHNT and CDR2 is YYREEE in the germline V gene (reference sequence). The CDR3 is 14 residues long. This CDR3 reads CASSKGQSQETQYF. CDR3 DNA sequence: TGTGCCAGCAGCAAGGGACAGTCCCAAGAGACCCAGTACTTC.

The genes are TRBV10-3 and TRBJ1-3; D not certain. Germline values: CDR1 ENHRY, CDR2 SYGVKD. Trimming took 3 bases from V and 4 from J, leaving 4 bases between them. CDR3 length equals 12 residues. The CDR3 sequence is CAISDRGNTIYF. The CDR3 DNA reads TGTGCCATCAGTGATCGGGGAAACACCATATATTTT.